Listed here is a single T cell receptor beta chain. What it binds is unknown. Other DNA sequences from this sample encode an identical CDR3 as well. The CDR3 has 12 amino acids. Per the germline V gene, CDR1 is SGHNT and CDR2 is YYREEE (reference sequence). Trimming took off 4 bases at V and 3 bases at J, with 7 bases between the two ends. TCRdb's table, derived via immunoSEQ multiplex PCR, lists solely in-frame clones and lacks some. The sample has 90,000 or so clones, more than 85% seen once. These data come from a study of OX40 agonist ivuxolimab in advanced cancers. Across the whole study: Allowance was made for prior anti-PD-1, anti-PD-L1 or anti-CTLA-4 therapy, and roughly 40% had some. Three patients had partial responses: one hepatocellular carcinoma, two cutaneous melanoma. Study-wide results and caveats: More expanded clones were found, on average, in CD8+ than in CD4+ T cells. Normalized T-cell clonal expansion was also low in some nonresponders.

The sample in question was CD4+ or CD8+ T cells sorted from blood, obtained in a trial of the OX40 agonist ivuxolimab. This sequence was found in an adult with an advanced solid tumor such as melanoma, head and neck, liver or kidney cancer. The chain joins TRBV5-4 to TRBJ1-1; maybe TRBD1 (5 bases). The CDR3 coding sequence is TGTGCCAGCAGCCTGGGGGACACTGAAGCTTTCTTT. Its translation: CASSLGDTEAFF.